This T cell receptor beta chain comes out of a study of cytomegalovirus exposure and HLA in healthy donors. PCR amplification relied on 60 Vbeta primers (plus 13 Jbeta primers). Only in-frame clones appear in the TCRdb table, and some are missing; sequencing was by immunoSEQ multiplex PCR. The data hold around 150,000 clones, with around 68% observed a single time. With V trimmed by 1 base and J by 2 bases, 6 bases remained unmatched. The CDR3 has 16 amino acids. This sequence originates from a man aged 45-60 years in good health and CMV-seronegative. Specimen: PBMCs. V and J are TRBV23-1 and TRBJ2-7; 9 nucleotides agree with TRBD1. TRBV23-1 is assigned to the ORF class and has an uncertain function. CDR3 protein: CASSQWPGQGPYEQYF. Here the CDR3 DNA reads TGCGCCAGCAGTCAATGGCCGGGACAGGGACCCTACGAGCAGTACTTC.